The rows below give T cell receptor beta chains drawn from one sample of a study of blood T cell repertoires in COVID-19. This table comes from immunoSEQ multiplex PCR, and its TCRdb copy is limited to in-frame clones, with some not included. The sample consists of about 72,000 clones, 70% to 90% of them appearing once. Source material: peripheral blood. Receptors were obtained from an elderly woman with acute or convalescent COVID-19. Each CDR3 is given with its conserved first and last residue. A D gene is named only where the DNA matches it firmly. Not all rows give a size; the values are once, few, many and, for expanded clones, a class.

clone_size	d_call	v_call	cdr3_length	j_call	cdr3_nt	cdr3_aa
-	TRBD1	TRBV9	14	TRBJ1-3	TGTGCCAGCAGCACAGGGGCGGATGGAAACACCATATATTTT	CASSTGADGNTIYF
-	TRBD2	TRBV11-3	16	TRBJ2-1	TGTGCCAGCAGTTCTGGACTAGCGGGATCCTACAATGAGCAGTTCTTC	CASSSGLAGSYNEQFF
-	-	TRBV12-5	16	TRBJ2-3	TGTGCTAGTGGTCTGCGGCTAGCGACTAGCACAGATACGCAGTATTTT	CASGLRLATSTDTQYF
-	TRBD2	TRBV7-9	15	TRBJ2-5	TGTGCCAGCAGCTTAGGAACTAGCGGGCAAGAGACCCAGTACTTC	CASSLGTSGQETQYF
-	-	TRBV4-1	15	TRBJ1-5	TGCGCCAGCAGCCACTTAGGACAGAGCAATCAGCCCCAGCATTTT	CASSHLGQSNQPQHF
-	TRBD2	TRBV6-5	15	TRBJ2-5	TGTGCCAGCAGTCCGACTAGCGGGGGGAGGGAGACCCAGTACTTC	CASSPTSGGRETQYF
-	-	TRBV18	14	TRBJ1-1	TGTGCCAGCTCACCACTCTGGGGGGAGTTTGAAGCTTTCTTT	CASSPLWGEFEAFF
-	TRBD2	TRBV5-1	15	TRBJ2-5	TGCGCCAGCACATGGCGGGGGGGCCAACAAGAGACCCAGTACTTC	CASTWRGGQQETQYF
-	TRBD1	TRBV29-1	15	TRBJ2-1	TGCAGTCGCCGGGACAGCGTAGTCTCGATGCGTGAGCAGTTCTTC	CSRRDSVVSMREQFF
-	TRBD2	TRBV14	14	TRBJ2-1	TGTGCCAGCAGCCTCAGACTAGCGTACAATGAGCAGTTCTTC	CASSLRLAYNEQFF
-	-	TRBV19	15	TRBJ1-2	TGTGCCAGTAGTATAGCCGGACGGAGGAAAGACGGCTACACCTTC	CASSIAGRRKDGYTF
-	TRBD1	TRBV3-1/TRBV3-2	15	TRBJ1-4	TGTGCCAGCAGCCGCAGGGGGCTCACTAATGAAAAACTGTTTTTT	CASSRRGLTNEKLFF
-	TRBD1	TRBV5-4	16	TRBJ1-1	TGTGCCAGCAGCCCGGAGGGACAGGGCATGAACACTGAAGCTTTCTTT	CASSPEGQGMNTEAFF
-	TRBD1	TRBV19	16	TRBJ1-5	TGTGCCAGTAGTCGAGGGACAGGGGGCGGTAATCAGCCCCAGCATTTT	CASSRGTGGGNQPQHF
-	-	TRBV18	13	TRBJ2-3	TGTGCCAGCTCACCATCGGTTACAGATACGCAGTATTTT	CASSPSVTDTQYF
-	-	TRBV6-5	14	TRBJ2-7	TGTGCCAGCACTTTTCAGGGAATCGTTTACGAGCAGTACTTC	CASTFQGIVYEQYF
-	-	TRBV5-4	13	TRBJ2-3	TGTGCCAGCAGCTTCATAGGACTCGATACGCAGTATTTT	CASSFIGLDTQYF
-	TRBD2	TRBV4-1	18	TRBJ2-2	TGCGCCAGCAGCCAAGTGTTAATAGCGGGGGGGGACACCGGGGAGCTGTTTTTT	CASSQVLIAGGDTGELFF
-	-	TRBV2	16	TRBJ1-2	TGTGCCAGCACTCCCCCCGGGGGTTTCTATTCTGGAGGCTACACCTTC	CASTPPGGFYSGGYTF
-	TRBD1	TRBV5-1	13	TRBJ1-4	TGCGCCAGCAGCCTTGGGACAGCTGAAAAACTGTTTTTT	CASSLGTAEKLFF
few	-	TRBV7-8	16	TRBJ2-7	TGTGCCAGCAGCTTCGCGGCAGGGTCAGGGCACTACGAGCAGTACTTC	CASSFAAGSGHYEQYF
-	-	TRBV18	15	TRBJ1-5	TGTGCCAGCTCACCGAACCAGGTGAGCAATCAGCCCCAGCATTTT	CASSPNQVSNQPQHF
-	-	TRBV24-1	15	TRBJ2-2	TGTGCCACCAGCTCGCGGACACCGAACACCGGGGAGCTGTTTTTT	CATSSRTPNTGELFF
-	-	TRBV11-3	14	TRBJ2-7	TGTGCCAGCAGCAGGGGGGGAGGGTACTACGAGCAGTACTTC	CASSRGGGYYEQYF
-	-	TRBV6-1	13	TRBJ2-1	TGTGCCAGCAGTGACCACAGGGGGGGCGAGCAGTTCTTC	CASSDHRGGEQFF
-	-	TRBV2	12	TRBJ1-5	TGTGCCAGCAGCGGGGGCAATCAGCCCCAGCATTTT	CASSGGNQPQHF
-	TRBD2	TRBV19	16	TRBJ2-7	TGTGCCAGTAGTATCCTGACTAGCGGGGGCCCGCGGGAGCAGTACTTC	CASSILTSGGPREQYF
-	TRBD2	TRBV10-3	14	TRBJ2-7	TGTGCCATCAGTGTGACTAGCGGGAACCTGGAGCAGTACTTC	CAISVTSGNLEQYF
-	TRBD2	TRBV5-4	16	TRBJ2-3	TGTGCCAGCAGCCAGCCAGAGCGGGGGGAGGGAGATACGCAGTATTTT	CASSQPERGEGDTQYF
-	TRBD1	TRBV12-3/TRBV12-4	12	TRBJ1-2	TGTGCCAGCACGGACAGGGGCTATGGCTACACCTTC	CASTDRGYGYTF
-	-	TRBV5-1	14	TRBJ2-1	TGCGCCAGCACGCAGGACTTGACATGGAATGAGCAGTTCTTC	CASTQDLTWNEQFF
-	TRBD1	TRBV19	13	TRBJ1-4	TGTGCCAGTAGTGCAGACAGGGACGAAAAACTGTTTTTT	CASSADRDEKLFF
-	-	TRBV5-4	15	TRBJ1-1	TGTGCCAGCAGCCCGGGACAAATCATGAACACTGAAGCTTTCTTT	CASSPGQIMNTEAFF
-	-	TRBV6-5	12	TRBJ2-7	TGTGCCAGCAGTTATACGGGTTCCGAGCAGTACTTC	CASSYTGSEQYF
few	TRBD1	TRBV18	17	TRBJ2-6	TGTGCCAGCTCCATAGGACAGGGGAACTCTGGGGCCAACGTCCTGACTTTC	CASSIGQGNSGANVLTF
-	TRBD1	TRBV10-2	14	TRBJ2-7	TGCGCCAGCAGTGAGTCCAGGGGGATCTACGAGCAGTACTTC	CASSESRGIYEQYF
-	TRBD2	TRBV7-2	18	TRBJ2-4	TGTGCCAGCAGCTCACTCGACGGCGGGGGTCTAGCCAAAAACATTCAGTACTTC	CASSSLDGGGLAKNIQYF
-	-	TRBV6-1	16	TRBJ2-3	TGTGCCAGCAGTGAAGCCAGAAAGGTAGCAGCAGATACGCAGTATTTT	CASSEARKVAADTQYF
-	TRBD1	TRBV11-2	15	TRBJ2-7	TGTGCCAGCAGCTCGGGACAGGGGGCGCGAGATGAGCAGTACTTC	CASSSGQGARDEQYF
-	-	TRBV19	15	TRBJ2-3	TGTGCCAGTAGTATGGCCTGGCCCCTCACAGATACGCAGTATTTT	CASSMAWPLTDTQYF
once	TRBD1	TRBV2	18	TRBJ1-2	TGTGCCAGCAGTGAAGGGGGGATTGGACAGGGGCGGTTCTATGGCTACACCTTC	CASSEGGIGQGRFYGYTF
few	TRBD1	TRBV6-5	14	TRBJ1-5	TGTGCCAGCTCCGGACAGGGGGGATTTCAGCCCCAGCATTTT	CASSGQGGFQPQHF
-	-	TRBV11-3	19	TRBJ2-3	TGTGCCAGCAGCCGGGATGGAGGGGCGGTTTTGACTAGCACAGATACGCAGTATTTT	CASSRDGGAVLTSTDTQYF
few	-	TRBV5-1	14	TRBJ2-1	TGCGCCAGCAGCCACGCGGGTTTCGTAGATGAGCAGTTCTTC	CASSHAGFVDEQFF
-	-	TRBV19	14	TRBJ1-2	TGTGCCAGTAGTCCTCGAGATGGGAGCTATGGCTACACCTTC	CASSPRDGSYGYTF
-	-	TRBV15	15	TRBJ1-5	TGTGCCACCAGCAGTGGACAGATACTCAATCAGCCCCAGCATTTT	CATSSGQILNQPQHF
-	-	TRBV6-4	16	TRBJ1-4	TGTGCCAGCAGTGACTGGGCGAGGTGGGGGGAAGAAAAACTGTTTTTT	CASSDWARWGEEKLFF
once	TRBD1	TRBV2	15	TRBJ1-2	TGTGCCAGCAGAGGAGCGGGACAGGAGAACTATGGCTACACCTTC	CASRGAGQENYGYTF
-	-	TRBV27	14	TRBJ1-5	TGTGCCAGCAGTTTACAGGGAGGCGGTCAGCCCCAGCATTTT	CASSLQGGGQPQHF
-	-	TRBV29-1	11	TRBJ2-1	TGCAGCGTTGAAATGTTGGGACTGAGGTTCTTC	CSVEMLGLRFF
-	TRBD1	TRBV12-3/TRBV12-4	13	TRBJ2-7	TGTGCCAGCAGTTTTGGGGACAGCAACGAGCAGTACTTC	CASSFGDSNEQYF
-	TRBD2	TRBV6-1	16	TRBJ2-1	TGTGCCAGCAGTGAAGCACTAGCGGGGGGCGTCAATGAGCAGTTCTTC	CASSEALAGGVNEQFF
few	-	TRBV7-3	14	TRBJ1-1	TGTGCCAGCAGCCTACAGGCCATGAACACTGAAGCTTTCTTT	CASSLQAMNTEAFF
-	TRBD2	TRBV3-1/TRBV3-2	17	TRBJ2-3	TGTGCCAGCAGCCAAGGCCCCAGCGGGGGGGCGGCGGATACGCAGTATTTT	CASSQGPSGGAADTQYF
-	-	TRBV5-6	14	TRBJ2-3	TGTGCCAGCAGCTTGGGCGGGAACACAGATACGCAGTATTTT	CASSLGGNTDTQYF
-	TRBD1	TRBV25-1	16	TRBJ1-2	TGTGCCAGCAGTAATTACCCCCGGGACAGGGGTCGTGGCTACACCTTC	CASSNYPRDRGRGYTF
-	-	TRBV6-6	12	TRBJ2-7	TGTGCCAGCAGTCCTTCTAGCTACGAGCAGTACTTC	CASSPSSYEQYF
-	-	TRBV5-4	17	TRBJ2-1	TGTGCCAGCAGCTTGGGGGCTAGCAGCCCGGCTTTGGATGAGCAGTTCTTC	CASSLGASSPALDEQFF
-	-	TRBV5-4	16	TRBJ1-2	TGTGCCAGCAGCTTGGGGCGGGGGCCCTCCCCTCATGGCTACACCTTC	CASSLGRGPSPHGYTF